This note documents a single TCR beta chain sequence. Some clones are missing from TCRdb's copy, which holds only in-frame ones; the method was immunoSEQ multiplex PCR. In the table there are 73,000 or so clones, 83% of which are singletons. The sample belongs to a study of blood T cell repertoires in COVID-19. With 0 bases removed from V and 1 base from J, the gap between germline ends came to 7 bases. In germline, CDR1 is SGDLS, CDR2 YYNGEE. The CDR3 covers 14 residues. The sample taken for sequencing was peripheral blood. The chain is built from TRBV9 and TRBJ2-5; D gene uncertain. The clonotype comes from a woman aged 55 to 70 with acute or convalescent COVID-19. The chain's CDR3 is CASSVGRSQETQYF. The CDR3 DNA reads as TGTGCCAGCAGCGTAGGACGGAGCCAAGAGACCCAGTACTTC.